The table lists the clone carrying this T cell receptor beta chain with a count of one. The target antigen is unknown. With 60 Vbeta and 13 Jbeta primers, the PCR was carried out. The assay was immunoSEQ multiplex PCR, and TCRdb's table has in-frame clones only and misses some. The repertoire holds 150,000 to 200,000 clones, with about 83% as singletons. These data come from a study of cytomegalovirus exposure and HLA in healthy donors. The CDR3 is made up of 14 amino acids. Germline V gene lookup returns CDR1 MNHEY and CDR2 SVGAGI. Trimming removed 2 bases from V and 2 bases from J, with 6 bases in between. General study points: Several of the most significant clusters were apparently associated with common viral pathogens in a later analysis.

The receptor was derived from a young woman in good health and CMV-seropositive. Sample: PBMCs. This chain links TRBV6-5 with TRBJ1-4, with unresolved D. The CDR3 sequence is CASSYEITNEKLFF. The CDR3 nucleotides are TGTGCCAGCAGTTACGAGATCACTAATGAAAAACTGTTTTTT.